This TCR beta chain was found in a study of cytomegalovirus exposure and HLA in healthy donors. Study results and caveats: Rare TCR sequences dominated, though some public TCRs recurred in many donors.

Assay: immunoSEQ multiplex PCR; the TCRdb copy retains only in-frame clones and omits some. This table has around 250,000 clones, around 91% appearing once. Regarding this clone: The target antigen is unknown.

Trimming at V came to 0 bases and at J to 7 bases, leaving 1 base not matched to a gene. In germline, CDR1 is LNHDA, CDR2 SQIVND (reference sequence). The length of the CDR3 is 15 residues. The rearrangement uses TRBV19 and TRBJ1-6; TRBD1 matches 9 bases. The receptor's source is a woman in her late teens or twenties in good health and CMV-seronegative. The sample consisted of PBMCs. Here the CDR3 reads CASSIETGGNSPLHF. CDR3 bases: TGTGCCAGTAGTATAGAGACAGGGGGGAATTCACCCCTCCACTTT.